This T cell receptor (beta chain) appears in the sequencing data of a study of blood T cell repertoires in COVID-19. Whole-study context: Researchers got acute and convalescent COVID-19 samples from the United States, Italy and Spain. Sample material is recorded as cDNA or gDNA derived from T cells, B-cell-depleted T cells, or PBMCs.

The length of the CDR3 is 15 residues. V shed 3 bases and J 6 bases; nucleotides not matched to a gene: 7. Germline V gene sequence: CDR1 SEHNR, CDR2 FQNEAQ (reference sequence). Authors' analysis steps: Amplification from reference gene primers served as the basis for estimated nucleated cell counts. Produced via immunoSEQ multiplex PCR; TCRdb's table is partial and in-frame only. The V and J calls and clone size are taken from that table; D and trimming were inferred from the DNA. This sample has 54,000 or so clones, with over 75% found just once. The chain uses TRBV7-9 and TRBJ1-2; 10 bases agree with TRBD1. Source material: peripheral blood. The TCR originated in a human donor in a cohort sampled during active COVID-19. The CDR3 sequence is CASSLTGGKSHGYTF. The CDR3 nucleotides are TGTGCCAGCAGCTTGACAGGGGGCAAAAGTCATGGCTACACCTTC. The whole variable domain, remainder taken from reference TRBV7-9 and TRBJ1-2, is DTGVSQNPRHKITKRGQNVTFRCDPISEHNRLYWYRQTLGQGPEFLTYFQNEAQLEKSRLLSDRFSAERPKGSFSTLEIQRTEQGDSAMYLCASSLTGGKSHGYTFGSGTRLTVV.